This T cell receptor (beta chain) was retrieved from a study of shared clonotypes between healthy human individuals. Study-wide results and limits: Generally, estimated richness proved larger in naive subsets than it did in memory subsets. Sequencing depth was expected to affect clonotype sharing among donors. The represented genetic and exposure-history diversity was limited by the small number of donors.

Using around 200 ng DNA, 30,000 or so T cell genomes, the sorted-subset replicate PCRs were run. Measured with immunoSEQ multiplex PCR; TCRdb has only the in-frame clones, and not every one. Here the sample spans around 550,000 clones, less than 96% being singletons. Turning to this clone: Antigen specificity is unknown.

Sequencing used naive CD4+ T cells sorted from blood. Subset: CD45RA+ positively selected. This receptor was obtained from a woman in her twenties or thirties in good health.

CDR3 amino acids: CASRPNNGETQYF. In DNA form, the CDR3 reads TGTGCCAGCAGACCAAACAATGGGGAGACCCAGTACTTC. This chain connects TRBV6-5 to TRBJ2-5, with D hard to call. Germline V CDR1 and CDR2: MNHEY, SVGAGI. V lost 6 bases to trimming and J lost 5 bases, with 13 bases between them. The CDR3 runs 13 residues.